This T cell receptor (beta chain) comes out of a study of T-cell reconstitution after alpha-beta-depleted transplantation in children. Findings of the study overall: Fresh T-cell production supplied most of the T-cell counts and diversity seen one year after transplant. Surviving recipient T cells and thymic progenitors underlay high day-60 TCRbeta diversity in some patients.

Unique molecular identifiers were incorporated into the prepared TCRbeta library. In TCRdb, the PCR reads were re-called with MiXCR into one record per CDR3 protein. The sample carries hundreds of thousands of distinct CDR3 sequences, 10% to 13% recorded once. Per the germline V gene, CDR1 is DFQATT and CDR2 is SNEGSKA (reference sequence). The V and J ends lost 3 bases and 4 bases respectively, with 7 bases between them. The CDR3 covers 12 residues. This clonotype appeared many times. As yet, its antigen is unknown. The gene calls are TRBV20-1 and TRBJ2-1; unclear D gene. The input for sequencing was PBMCs, taken before TCRalphabeta/CD19-depleted stem cell transplant. This receptor was taken from a child aged 2 to 10 with inherited bone marrow failure, due to receive a stem cell transplant. This CDR3 is CSARPRYNEQFF. As DNA, the CDR3 is TGCAGTGCTAGGCCCCGGTACAATGAGCAGTTCTTC.